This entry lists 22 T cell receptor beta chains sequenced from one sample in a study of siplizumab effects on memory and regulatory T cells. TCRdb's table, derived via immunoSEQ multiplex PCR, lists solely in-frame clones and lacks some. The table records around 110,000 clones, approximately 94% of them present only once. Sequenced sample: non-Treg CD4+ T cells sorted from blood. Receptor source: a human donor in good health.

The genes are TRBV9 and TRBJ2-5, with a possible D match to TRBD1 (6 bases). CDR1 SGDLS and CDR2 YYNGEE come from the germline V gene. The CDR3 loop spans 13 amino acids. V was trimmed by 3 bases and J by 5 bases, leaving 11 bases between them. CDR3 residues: CASSARGRETQYF. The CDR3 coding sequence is TGTGCCAGCAGCGCCAGGGGACGGGAGACCCAGTACTTC.

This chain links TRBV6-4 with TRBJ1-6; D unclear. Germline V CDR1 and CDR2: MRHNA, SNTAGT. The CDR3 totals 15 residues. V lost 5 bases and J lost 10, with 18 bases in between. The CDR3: CASSHLGEARSPLHF. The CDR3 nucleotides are TGTGCCAGCAGTCACCTTGGGGAGGCTCGCTCACCCCTCCACTTT.

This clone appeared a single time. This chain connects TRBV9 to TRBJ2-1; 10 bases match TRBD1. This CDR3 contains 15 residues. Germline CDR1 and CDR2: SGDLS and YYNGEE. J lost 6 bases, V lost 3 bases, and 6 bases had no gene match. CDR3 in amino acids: CASSATGTGVNEQFF. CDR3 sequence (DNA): TGTGCCAGCAGCGCTACCGGGACAGGGGTCAATGAGCAGTTCTTC.

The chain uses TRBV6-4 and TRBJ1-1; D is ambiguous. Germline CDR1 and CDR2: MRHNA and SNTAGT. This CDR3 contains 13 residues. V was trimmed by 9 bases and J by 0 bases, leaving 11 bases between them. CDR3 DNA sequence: TGTGCCAGTATGGGCAGAATGAACACTGAAGCTTTCTTT. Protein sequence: CASMGRMNTEAFF.

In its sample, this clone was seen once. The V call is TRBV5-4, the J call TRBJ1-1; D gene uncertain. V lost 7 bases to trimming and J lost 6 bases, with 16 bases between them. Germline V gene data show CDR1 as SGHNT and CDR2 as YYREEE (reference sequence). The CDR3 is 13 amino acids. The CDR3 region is CASGQWEIPEAFF. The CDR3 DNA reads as TGTGCCAGCGGCCAGTGGGAGATACCTGAAGCTTTCTTT.

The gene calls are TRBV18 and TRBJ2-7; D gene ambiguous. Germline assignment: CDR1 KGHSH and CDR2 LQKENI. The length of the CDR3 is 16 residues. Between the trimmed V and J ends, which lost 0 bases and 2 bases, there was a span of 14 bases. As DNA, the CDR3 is TGTGCCAGCTCACCACCGTCTTGGGTCGGAACCTACGAGCAGTACTTC. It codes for CASSPPSWVGTYEQYF.

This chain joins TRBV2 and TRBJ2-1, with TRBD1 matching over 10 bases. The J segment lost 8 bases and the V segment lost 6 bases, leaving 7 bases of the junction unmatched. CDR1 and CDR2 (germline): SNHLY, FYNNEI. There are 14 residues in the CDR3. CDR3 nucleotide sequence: TGTGCCAGCAGCAAGGACAGGGGGGTGGATGAGCAGTTCTTC. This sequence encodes CASSKDRGVDEQFF.

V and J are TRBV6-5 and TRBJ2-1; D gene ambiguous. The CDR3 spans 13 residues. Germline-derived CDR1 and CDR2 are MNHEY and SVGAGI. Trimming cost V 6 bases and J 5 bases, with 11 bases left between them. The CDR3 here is CASSRTGHNEQFF. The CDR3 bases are TGTGCCAGCAGCCGGACGGGTCACAATGAGCAGTTCTTC.

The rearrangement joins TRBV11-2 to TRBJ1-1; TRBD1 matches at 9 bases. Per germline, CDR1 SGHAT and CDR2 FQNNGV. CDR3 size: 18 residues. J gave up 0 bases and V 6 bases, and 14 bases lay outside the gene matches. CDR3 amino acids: CASSSPSGTGSMNTEAFF. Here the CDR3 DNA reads TGTGCCAGCAGTTCACCCTCCGGGACAGGGTCCATGAACACTGAAGCTTTCTTT.

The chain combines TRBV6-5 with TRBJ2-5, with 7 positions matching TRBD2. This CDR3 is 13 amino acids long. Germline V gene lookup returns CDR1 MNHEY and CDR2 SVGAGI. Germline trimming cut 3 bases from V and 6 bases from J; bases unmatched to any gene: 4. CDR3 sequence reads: CASSYEAGQTQYF. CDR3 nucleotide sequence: TGTGCCAGCAGTTATGAAGCGGGGCAGACCCAGTACTTC.

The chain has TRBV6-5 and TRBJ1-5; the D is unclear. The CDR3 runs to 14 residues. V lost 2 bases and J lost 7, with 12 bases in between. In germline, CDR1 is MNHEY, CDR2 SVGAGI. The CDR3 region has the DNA TGTGCCAGCAGTTACAGCACCGGGGTCCAGCCCCAGCATTTT. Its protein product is CASSYSTGVQPQHF.

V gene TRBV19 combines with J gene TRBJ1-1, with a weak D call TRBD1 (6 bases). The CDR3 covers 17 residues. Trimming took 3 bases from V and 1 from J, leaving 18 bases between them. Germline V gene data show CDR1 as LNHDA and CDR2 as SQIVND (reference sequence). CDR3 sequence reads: CASSILFYRAANTEAFF. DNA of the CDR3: TGTGCCAGTAGTATCCTCTTTTACAGGGCCGCGAACACTGAAGCTTTCTTT.

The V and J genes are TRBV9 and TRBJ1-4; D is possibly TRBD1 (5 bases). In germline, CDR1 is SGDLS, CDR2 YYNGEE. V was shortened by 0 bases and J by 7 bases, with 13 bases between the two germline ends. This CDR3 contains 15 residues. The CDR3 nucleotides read TGTGCCAGCAGCGTAGGTATGGGGCTGGTTGAAAAACTGTTTTTT. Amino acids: CASSVGMGLVEKLFF.

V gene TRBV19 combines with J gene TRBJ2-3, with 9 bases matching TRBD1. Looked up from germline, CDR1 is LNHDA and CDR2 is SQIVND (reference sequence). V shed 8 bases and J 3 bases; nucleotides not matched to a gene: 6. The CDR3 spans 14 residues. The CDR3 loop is CASAGTGITDTQYF. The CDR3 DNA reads TGTGCCAGTGCCGGGACAGGGATTACAGATACGCAGTATTTT.

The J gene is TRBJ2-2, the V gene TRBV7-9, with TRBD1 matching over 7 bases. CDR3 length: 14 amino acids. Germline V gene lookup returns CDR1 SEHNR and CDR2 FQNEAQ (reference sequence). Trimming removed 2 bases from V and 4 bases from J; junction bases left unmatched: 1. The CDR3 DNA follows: TGTGCCAGCAGCTTATGGGACAGCACCGGGGAGCTGTTTTTT. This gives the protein CASSLWDSTGELFF.

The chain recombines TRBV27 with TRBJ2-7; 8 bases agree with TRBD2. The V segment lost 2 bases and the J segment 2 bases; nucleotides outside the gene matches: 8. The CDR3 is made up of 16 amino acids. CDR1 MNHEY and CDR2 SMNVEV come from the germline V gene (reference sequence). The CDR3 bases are TGTGCCAGCAGTTTAGGTAGCGGGGCGGGCCCCTACGAGCAGTACTTC. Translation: CASSLGSGAGPYEQYF.

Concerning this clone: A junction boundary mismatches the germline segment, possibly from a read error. CDR3 sequence reads: CASSEVRSWDGFF. The CDR3 DNA reads as TGTGCCAGCAGTGAAGTTCGGTCCTGGGACGGATTCTTC. The V gene is TRBV6-1, the J gene TRBJ1-2; TRBD1 might be the D (5 bases). The germline V gene encodes CDR1 MNHNS and CDR2 SASEGT. CDR3 size: 13 residues.

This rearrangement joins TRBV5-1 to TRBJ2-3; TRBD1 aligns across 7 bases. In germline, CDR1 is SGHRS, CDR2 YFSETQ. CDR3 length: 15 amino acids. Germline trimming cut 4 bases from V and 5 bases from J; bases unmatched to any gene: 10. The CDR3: CASSQQTGTIDTQYF. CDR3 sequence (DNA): TGCGCCAGCAGCCAACAGACAGGGACGATAGATACGCAGTATTTT.

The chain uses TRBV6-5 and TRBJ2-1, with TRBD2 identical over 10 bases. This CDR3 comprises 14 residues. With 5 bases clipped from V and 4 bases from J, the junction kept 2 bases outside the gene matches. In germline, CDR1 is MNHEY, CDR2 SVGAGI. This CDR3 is CASSRAGGYNEQFF. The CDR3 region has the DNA TGTGCCAGCAGTAGAGCGGGAGGGTACAATGAGCAGTTCTTC.

Here the CDR3 reads CASSPGQGGPDTQYF. CDR3 in DNA: TGTGCCAGCAGCCCGGGACAGGGAGGGCCAGATACGCAGTATTTT. V gene TRBV7-2 combines with J gene TRBJ2-3; 9 positions match TRBD1. The ends lost 5 bases at V and 4 bases at J; junction bases unmatched: 7. The germline V gene has CDR1 SGHTA and CDR2 FQGNSA. This CDR3 has 15 amino acids.

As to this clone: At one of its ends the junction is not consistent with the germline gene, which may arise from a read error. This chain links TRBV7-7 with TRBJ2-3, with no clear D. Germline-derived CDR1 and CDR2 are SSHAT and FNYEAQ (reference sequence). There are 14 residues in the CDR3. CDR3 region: CASSLGLLGDTQYF. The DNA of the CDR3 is TGTGCTAGCAGTCTAGGGCTACTTGGAGATACGCAGTATTTT.

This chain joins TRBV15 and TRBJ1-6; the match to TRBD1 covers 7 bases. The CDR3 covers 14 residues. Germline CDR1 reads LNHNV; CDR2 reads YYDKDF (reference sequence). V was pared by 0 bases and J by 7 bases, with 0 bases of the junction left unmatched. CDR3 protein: CATSRETGNSPLHF. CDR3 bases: TGTGCCACCAGCAGAGAGACAGGGAATTCACCCCTCCACTTT.